The 26 T cell receptor beta chains in this list originate from one sample, sequenced in a study of early T cells in non-severe SARS-CoV-2 infection. TCRdb reprocessed the 5' RACE reads with MiXCR, giving one entry per CDR3 protein. This sample has roughly 40,000 distinct CDR3 sequences, with more than 10% found just once. The sample consisted of whole blood. All receptors derive from an adult who was a healthcare worker with PCR-confirmed SARS-CoV-2 infection or an uninfected control (not recorded which).

This clonotype was seen repeatedly, ten times or more. The rearrangement joins TRBV5-5 to TRBJ2-5; tentative D call: TRBD1 (5 bases). Germline V gives CDR1 SGHKS, CDR2 YYEKEE (reference sequence). The V end was cut by 0 bases, the J end by 4 bases, with 13 bases between. The CDR3 totals 15 residues. CDR3 region: CASSLATGILETQYF. CDR3 nucleotides: TGTGCCAGCAGCTTGGCCACAGGAATCTTAGAGACCCAGTACTTC.

This clonotype has ten or more counts. This rearrangement joins TRBV19 to TRBJ2-1; 8 bases match TRBD2. Germline loops: CDR1 LNHDA, CDR2 SQIVND (reference sequence). This CDR3 is built from 12 residues. The ends lost 3 bases at V and 11 bases at J; junction bases unmatched: 3. The CDR3 spells CASSIRGGKQFF. The CDR3, as DNA: TGTGCCAGTAGTATCCGGGGGGGGAAGCAGTTCTTC.

This sequence joins TRBV6-2 or TRBV6-3 and TRBJ1-5, with D unresolved. Deletions cut 8 bases from V and 3 bases from J, with 8 bases between. CDR1 MNHEY and CDR2 SVGEGT come from the germline V gene. This CDR3 contains 12 residues. Written as DNA, the CDR3 is TGTGCCAGCCGTAACCCCAATCAGCCCCAGCATTTT. Residues: CASRNPNQPQHF.

Many counts were recorded for this clonotype. The chain has TRBV9 and TRBJ1-6; 7 bases match TRBD1. This CDR3 comprises 15 residues. Looked up from germline, CDR1 is SGDLS and CDR2 is YYNGEE. The junction had 7 bases not matched to a gene; V was cut back by 4 bases and J by 6 bases. The chain's CDR3 is CASSPQTGPNSPLHF. The CDR3 region has the DNA TGTGCCAGCAGCCCTCAGACAGGGCCTAATTCACCCCTCCACTTT.

This clonotype showed up many times. The rearrangement links TRBV7-2 to TRBJ2-7; D may match TRBD1 or TRBD2 (5 bases each). V lost 5 bases and J 5 bases, leaving 16 bases between the germline ends. This CDR3 comprises 14 residues. Germline V gene data show CDR1 as SGHTA and CDR2 as FQGNSA. CDR3 coding DNA: TGTGCCAGCAGCGCTGGGGGTTGGGTAAACGAGCAGTACTTC. Its protein is CASSAGGWVNEQYF.

This clonotype came up many times. The CDR3 loop reads CSARDPANDWGEQYF. For the CDR3, the DNA is TGCAGTGCTAGAGATCCCGCCAATGATTGGGGGGAGCAGTACTTC. The chain employs TRBV20-1 and TRBJ2-7; D may correspond to TRBD1 or TRBD2 (5 bases each). The CDR3 runs to 15 residues. In germline, CDR1 is DFQATT, CDR2 SNEGSKA (reference sequence). The V gene lost 0 bases and the J gene lost 7 bases, with 19 bases spanning the gap.

The chain uses TRBV12-3 or TRBV12-4 and TRBJ2-1, with 7 bases lining up with TRBD2. With V trimmed by 7 bases and J by 10 bases, 4 bases remained unmatched. The CDR3 totals 11 residues. CDR3 coding DNA: TGTGCCAGCATACGGGGGGTCGAGCAGTTCTTC. Translating it yields CASIRGVEQFF.

This clonotype was counted many times. The chain has TRBV4-3 and TRBJ2-1; no clear D gene. Germline V gene lookup returns CDR1 LGHNA and CDR2 YSLEER. V gave up 0 bases and J gave up 10 bases, with 16 bases separating them. The CDR3 consists of 15 residues. The CDR3 loop reads CASSQDTLLGAEQFF. Here the CDR3 DNA reads TGCGCCAGCAGCCAAGACACTCTTCTAGGCGCGGAGCAGTTCTTC.

This clonotype appeared many times. This chain joins TRBV20-1 and TRBJ1-5, with 11 bases lining up with TRBD1. CDR3 length equals 17 residues. V shed 6 bases, J shed 2 bases, and the junction held 12 bases outside the gene matches. Germline assignment: CDR1 DFQATT and CDR2 SNEGSKA (reference sequence). CDR3: CSASPGTGGLGNQPQHF. The DNA of the CDR3 is TGCAGTGCCTCCCCCGGGACAGGGGGATTGGGCAATCAGCCCCAGCATTTT.

Ten or more counts support this clonotype. This chain joins TRBV2 and TRBJ2-3; the D gene is possibly TRBD2 (5 bases). This CDR3 spans 13 amino acids. Trimming pared 8 bases from V and 4 bases from J, leaving 13 bases between. Germline CDR1 SNHLY, CDR2 FYNNEI. The CDR3 is CASRGEGPDTQYF. CDR3 DNA sequence: TGTGCCAGCCGCGGCGAGGGCCCAGATACGCAGTATTTT. Filled out from reference TRBV2 and TRBJ2-3, the complete variable domain reads EPEVTQTPSHQVTQMGQEVILRCVPISNHLYFYWYRQILGQKVEFLVSFYNNEISEKSEIFDDQFSVERPDGSNFTLKIRSTKLEDSAMYFCASRGEGPDTQYFGPGTRLTVL.

This clonotype was seen at least ten times. This rearrangement joins TRBV4-2 to TRBJ2-2, with TRBD2 matching over 7 bases. This CDR3 comprises 16 residues. The V and J ends lost 7 bases and 4 bases, in that order; junction bases with no gene match: 12. Germline CDR1 reads LGHNA; CDR2 reads YNFKEQ. CDR3 residues: CASKLLGGRSTGELFF. For the CDR3, the DNA is TGTGCCAGCAAGTTACTGGGAGGGCGTAGCACCGGGGAGCTGTTTTTT.

This clonotype was detected ten times or more. The chain recombines TRBV18 with TRBJ1-1, with D uncertain. This CDR3 contains 15 residues. CDR1 is KGHSH, CDR2 LQKENI, per germline. V lost 3 bases, J lost 1 base, and 12 bases lay in between. This CDR3 is CASSPGIGGNTEAFF. For the CDR3, the DNA is TGTGCCAGCTCACCTGGGATCGGAGGGAACACTGAAGCTTTCTTT.

This clonotype was counted ten times or more. V is TRBV7-6 and J is TRBJ2-1, with D hard to call. The V end was cut by 0 bases, the J end by 6 bases, with 6 bases between. CDR1 SGHVS and CDR2 FNYEAQ come from the germline V gene. The CDR3 is made up of 13 amino acids. The CDR3 bases are TGTGCCAGCAGCTTAGCACCAGGCAATGAGCAGTTCTTC. Translating gives CASSLAPGNEQFF.

This clonotype was observed many times. This rearrangement joins TRBV6-2 or TRBV6-3 to TRBJ1-6; D is uncertain. Trimming cost V 10 bases and J 0 bases, with 10 bases left between them. Germline CDR1 and CDR2: MNHEY and SVGEGT. This CDR3 spans 14 amino acids. The CDR3, as DNA: TGTGCCACCACGGCGGGCTCCTATAATTCACCCCTCCACTTT. Its protein is CATTAGSYNSPLHF.

In its sample, this clonotype was seen many times. V and J are TRBV7-3 and TRBJ1-2, with D tentatively TRBD1 (5 bases). Deletions cut 5 bases from V and 6 bases from J, with 19 bases between. The CDR3 contains 15 residues. Looked up from germline, CDR1 is SGHTA and CDR2 is FQGTGA. The CDR3 DNA sequence: TGTGCCAGCAGCCCGGGCTGGGCAGGGTCGGATGGCTACACCTTC. As protein: CASSPGWAGSDGYTF.

This clonotype was detected many times. The chain carries TRBV29-1 and TRBJ1-6; D gene uncertain. Germline V gene lookup returns CDR1 SQVTM and CDR2 ANQGSEA. The CDR3 runs 13 residues. Trimming shortened V by 4 bases and J by 6 bases, and 10 bases separated the two germline ends. The CDR3 loop reads CSVAEELNSPLHF. As DNA, the CDR3 is TGCAGCGTTGCTGAGGAGCTTAATTCACCCCTCCACTTT. The whole variable domain, remainder taken from reference TRBV29-1 and TRBJ1-6, is SAVISQKPSRDICQRGTSLTIQCQVDSQVTMMFWYRQQPGQSLTLIATANQGSEATYESGFVIDKFPISRPNLTFSTLTVSNMSPEDSSIYLCSVAEELNSPLHFGNGTRLTVT.

This clonotype was seen ten or more times. The chain couples TRBV20-1 to TRBJ2-5; D unclear. The CDR3 totals 11 residues. Trimming pared 2 bases from V and 4 bases from J, leaving 5 bases between. The germline V gene encodes CDR1 DFQATT and CDR2 SNEGSKA (reference sequence). The CDR3 DNA is TGCAGTGCTAGACTTGGAGAGACCCAGTACTTC. Its translation: CSARLGETQYF.

The rearrangement uses TRBV4-1 and TRBJ2-7, with D perhaps matching TRBD1 (6 bases). CDR1 is MGHRA and CDR2 is YSYEKL in the germline V gene. V shed 4 bases and J shed 7 bases, with 23 bases lying between them. CDR3 length: 16 amino acids. The CDR3 is CASSPHRVPYLGEQYF. Written as DNA, the CDR3 is TGCGCCAGCAGCCCACACAGGGTCCCCTACCTCGGGGAGCAGTACTTC.

This clonotype occurred a few times. V usage is TRBV7-9 and J usage is TRBJ2-1; D uncertain. Trimming stripped 10 bases from V and 5 bases from J, with 12 bases between. The CDR3 has 12 residues. CDR1 and CDR2 from the germline V gene are SEHNR and FQNEAQ (reference sequence). The CDR3 spells CATPSFDNEQFF. The CDR3 DNA sequence: TGTGCCACCCCTTCTTTCGACAATGAGCAGTTCTTC.

The chain combines TRBV2 with TRBJ2-1; D may be TRBD2 (7 bases). The germline V and J ends were trimmed by 7 bases and 2 bases, with 12 bases remaining between them. Germline loops: CDR1 SNHLY, CDR2 FYNNEI. This CDR3 contains 14 residues. CDR3 coding DNA: TGTGCCAGCATGGGGGGGCTCGCCTACAATGAGCAGTTCTTC. This sequence encodes CASMGGLAYNEQFF.

The chain uses TRBV7-2 and TRBJ2-5; D is unclear. The CDR3 contains 15 residues. Trimming removed 0 bases at V and 4 bases at J, with 12 bases between. Germline CDR1 reads SGHTA; CDR2 reads FQGNSA. The CDR3 loop is CASSLATAARETQYF. The CDR3 DNA sequence: TGTGCCAGCAGCTTAGCAACAGCAGCGAGAGAGACCCAGTACTTC.

In the case of this clonotype: An end of the junction does not agree with germline; a read error may underlie this. The genes are TRBV3-1 and TRBJ1-4; D remains unclear. This CDR3 has 18 amino acids. CDR1 is LGHDT and CDR2 is YNNKEL in the germline V gene (reference sequence). In DNA form, the CDR3 reads TGTGCCAGCAGCCAAGATCGCCCGGTATGGGTGACTAATGGAAAACTGTTTTTT. It yields the protein CASSQDRPVWVTNGKLFF.

The gene calls are TRBV20-1 and TRBJ2-2; 8 bases fit TRBD1. The germline V gene has CDR1 DFQATT and CDR2 SNEGSKA (reference sequence). J was trimmed by 4 bases and V by 5 bases; bases with no gene match: 6. CDR3 size: 14 residues. The CDR3 DNA reads TGCAGTGCTGTGACAGGGGCCCTCACCGGGGAGCTGTTTTTT. This encodes CSAVTGALTGELFF.

The CDR3 protein is CASRLGIYEQYF. Here the CDR3 DNA reads TGTGCCAGCAGACTCGGGATCTACGAGCAGTACTTC. This chain joins TRBV12-3 or TRBV12-4 and TRBJ2-7, with D possibly being TRBD2 (5 bases). The V gene lost 6 bases and the J gene lost 3 bases, with 9 bases spanning the gap. CDR3 length equals 12 residues.

This chain links TRBV7-9 with TRBJ1-3, with a tentative D call TRBD1 (6 bases). The germline V gene encodes CDR1 SEHNR and CDR2 FQNEAQ (reference sequence). V dropped 2 bases and J dropped 14 bases, with 13 bases sitting between them. CDR3 length: 12 residues. CDR3 residues: CASSLTLDRLYF. CDR3 DNA: TGTGCCAGCAGCTTAACTCTCGACAGGTTATATTTT.

The J gene is TRBJ2-1, the V gene TRBV7-8, with 7 bases lining up with TRBD2. The CDR3 has 16 amino acids. In germline, CDR1 is SGHVS, CDR2 FQNEAQ. The V and J ends lost 2 bases and 3 bases, in that order; junction bases with no gene match: 7. CDR3 in DNA: TGTGCCAGCAGCTTATCCGAGACTAGCAGCTACAATGAGCAGTTCTTC. Its translation is CASSLSETSSYNEQFF. Supplemented by reference TRBV7-8 and TRBJ2-1, the full variable domain reads GAGVSQSPRYKVAKRGQDVALRCDPISGHVSLFWYQQALGQGPEFLTYFQNEAQLDKSGLPSDRFFAERPEGSVSTLKIQRTQQEDSAVYLCASSLSETSSYNEQFFGPGTRLTVL.